Reported below is one TCR beta chain. Per the authors' pipeline: Estimated nucleated cell counts came from reference gene primer amplification. Some clones are missing from TCRdb's copy, which holds only in-frame ones; the method was immunoSEQ multiplex PCR. Clone size and the V and J calls come from that table; the DNA yielded D and trimming. The data contain 150,000 or so clones, about 88% of them singletons. Germline CDR1 and CDR2: SEHNR and FQNEAQ (reference sequence). The CDR3 spans 15 residues. Between the trimmed V and J ends, which lost 5 bases and 1 base, there was a span of 14 bases. This sample is part of a study of blood T cell repertoires in COVID-19. Turning to the study itself: T cells, B-cell-depleted T cells, or PBMCs provided the cDNA or gDNA that served as material.

Material: peripheral blood. The gene calls are TRBV7-9 and TRBJ1-1, with D tentatively TRBD1 (5 bases). The sequence derives from a woman aged 45-59 years with COVID-19, enrolled during active disease. The CDR3 is CASSPSWGTNTEAFF. The CDR3 nucleotides are TGTGCCAGCAGCCCGTCTTGGGGCACGAACACTGAAGCTTTCTTT.